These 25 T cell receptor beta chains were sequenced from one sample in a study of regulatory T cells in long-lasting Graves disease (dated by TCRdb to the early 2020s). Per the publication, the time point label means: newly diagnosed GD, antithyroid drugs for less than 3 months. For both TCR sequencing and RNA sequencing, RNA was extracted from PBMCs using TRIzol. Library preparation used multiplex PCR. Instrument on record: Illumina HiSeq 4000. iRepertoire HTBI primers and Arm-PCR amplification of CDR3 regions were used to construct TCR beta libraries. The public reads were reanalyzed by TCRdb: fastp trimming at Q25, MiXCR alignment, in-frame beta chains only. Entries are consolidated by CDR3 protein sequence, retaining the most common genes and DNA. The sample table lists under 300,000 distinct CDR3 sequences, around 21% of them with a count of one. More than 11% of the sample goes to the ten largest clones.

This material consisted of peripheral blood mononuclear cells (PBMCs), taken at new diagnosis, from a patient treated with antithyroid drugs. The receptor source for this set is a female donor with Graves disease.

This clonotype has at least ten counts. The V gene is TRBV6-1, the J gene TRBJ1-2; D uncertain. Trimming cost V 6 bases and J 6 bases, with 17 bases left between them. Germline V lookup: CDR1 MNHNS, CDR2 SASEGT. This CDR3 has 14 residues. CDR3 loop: CASSSEGGPDGYTF. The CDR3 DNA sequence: TGTGCCAGCAGCTCCGAGGGAGGACCCGATGGCTACACCTTC.

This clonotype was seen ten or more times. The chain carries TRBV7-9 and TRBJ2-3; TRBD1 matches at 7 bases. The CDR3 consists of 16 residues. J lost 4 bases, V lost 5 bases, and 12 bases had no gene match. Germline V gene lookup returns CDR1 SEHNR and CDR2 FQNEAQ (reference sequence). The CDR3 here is CASSAYRGPIADTQYF. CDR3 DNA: TGTGCCAGCAGCGCCTACAGGGGTCCCATTGCAGATACGCAGTATTTT.

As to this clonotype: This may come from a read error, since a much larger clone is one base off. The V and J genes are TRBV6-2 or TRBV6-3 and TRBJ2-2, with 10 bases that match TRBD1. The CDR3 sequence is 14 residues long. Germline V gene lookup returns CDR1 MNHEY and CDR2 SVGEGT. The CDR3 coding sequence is TGTGCCGCAAGACAGGGGGCGTACACCGGGGAGCCGTTTTTT. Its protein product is CAARQGAYTGEPFF.

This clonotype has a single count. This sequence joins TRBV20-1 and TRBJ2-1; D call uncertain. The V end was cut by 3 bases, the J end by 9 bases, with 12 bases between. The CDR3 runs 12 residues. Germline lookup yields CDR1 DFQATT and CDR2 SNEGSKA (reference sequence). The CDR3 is CSASPKGGEQFF. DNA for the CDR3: TGCAGTGCTAGCCCGAAAGGCGGTGAGCAGTTCTTC.

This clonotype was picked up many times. CDR3 DNA: TGTGCCAGCAGCTTGGAACAGGGTAGGAGGAATGGCTACACCTTC. It is translated as CASSLEQGRRNGYTF. The V and J genes are TRBV5-5 and TRBJ1-2, with D perhaps matching TRBD1 (6 bases). V lost 0 bases and J lost 6, with 15 bases in between. Germline values: CDR1 SGHKS, CDR2 YYEKEE (reference sequence). This CDR3 is built from 15 residues.

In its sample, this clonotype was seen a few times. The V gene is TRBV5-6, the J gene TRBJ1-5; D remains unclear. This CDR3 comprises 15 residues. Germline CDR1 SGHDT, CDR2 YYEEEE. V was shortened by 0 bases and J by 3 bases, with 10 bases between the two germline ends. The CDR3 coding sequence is TGTGCCAGCAGCTTGGTAGGTGCGATCAATCAGCCCCAGCATTTT. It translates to CASSLVGAINQPQHF.

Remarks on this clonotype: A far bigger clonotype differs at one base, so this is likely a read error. The CDR3 nucleotides read TGTGCCAGCAGCGCACAGGGACAGCGCACAGATACGCAGTATTTT. It translates to CASSAQGQRTDTQYF. The chain combines TRBV11-1 with TRBJ2-3, with TRBD1 matching over 7 bases. Per the germline V gene, CDR1 is SGHAT and CDR2 is FQDESV (reference sequence). Trimming removed 5 bases from V and 1 base from J; junction bases left unmatched: 6. This CDR3 is 15 amino acids long.

DNA of the CDR3: TGCAGTGCTAGACAATACGAAGGGGGCGCGAGAGGCTACACCTTC. Encoded protein: CSARQYEGGARGYTF. V is TRBV20-1 and J is TRBJ1-2, with TRBD1 identical over 7 bases. Germline CDR1 DFQATT, CDR2 SNEGSKA (reference sequence). CDR3 length: 15 residues. The junction had 14 bases not matched to a gene; V was cut back by 2 bases and J by 8 bases.

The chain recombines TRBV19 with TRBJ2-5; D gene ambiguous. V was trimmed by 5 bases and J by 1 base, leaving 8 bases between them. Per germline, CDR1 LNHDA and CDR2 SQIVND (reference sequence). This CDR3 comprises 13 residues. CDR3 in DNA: TGTGCCAGTAGTCCCAACCTCCAAGAGACCCAGTACTTC. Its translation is CASSPNLQETQYF.

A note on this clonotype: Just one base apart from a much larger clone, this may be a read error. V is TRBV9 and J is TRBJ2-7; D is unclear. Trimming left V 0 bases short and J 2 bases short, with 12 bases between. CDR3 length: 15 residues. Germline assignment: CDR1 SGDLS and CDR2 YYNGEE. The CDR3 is CASSVGARGTYEQYF. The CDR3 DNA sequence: TGTGCCAGCAGCGTAGGGGCGAGAGGAACCTACGAGCAGTACTTC. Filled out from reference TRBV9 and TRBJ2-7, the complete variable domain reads DSGVTQTPKHLITATGQRVTLRCSPRSGDLSVYWYQQSLDQGLQFLIQYYNGEERAKGNILERFSAQQFPDLHSELNLSSLELGDSALYFCASSVGARGTYEQYFGPGTRLTVT.

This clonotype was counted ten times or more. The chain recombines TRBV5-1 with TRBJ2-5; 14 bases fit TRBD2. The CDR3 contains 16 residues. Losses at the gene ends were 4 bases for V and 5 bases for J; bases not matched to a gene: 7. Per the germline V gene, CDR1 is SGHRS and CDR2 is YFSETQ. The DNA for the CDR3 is TGCGCCAGCAGCGGGACTAGCGGGAGAGGGGACGAGACCCAGTACTTC. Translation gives CASSGTSGRGDETQYF.

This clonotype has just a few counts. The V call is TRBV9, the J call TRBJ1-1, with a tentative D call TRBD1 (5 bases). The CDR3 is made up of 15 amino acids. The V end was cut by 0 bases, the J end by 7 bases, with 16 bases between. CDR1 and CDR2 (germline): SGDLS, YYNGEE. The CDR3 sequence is CASSVAGAGLVEAFF. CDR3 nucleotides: TGTGCCAGCAGCGTAGCTGGGGCAGGGCTCGTTGAAGCTTTCTTT.

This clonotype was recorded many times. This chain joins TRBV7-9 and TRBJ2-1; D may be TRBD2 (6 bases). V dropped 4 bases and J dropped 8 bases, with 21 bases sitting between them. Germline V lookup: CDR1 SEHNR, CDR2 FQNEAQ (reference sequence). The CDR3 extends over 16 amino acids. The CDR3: CASSSLGGGIEDEQFF. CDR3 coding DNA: TGTGCCAGCAGCTCCCTTGGAGGCGGGATAGAGGATGAGCAGTTCTTC.

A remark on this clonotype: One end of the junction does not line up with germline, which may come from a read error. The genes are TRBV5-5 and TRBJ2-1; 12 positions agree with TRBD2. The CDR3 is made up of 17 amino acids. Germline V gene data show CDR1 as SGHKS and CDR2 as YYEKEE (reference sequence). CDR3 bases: TGCGCCAGCGGCTCCGACCCATCTAGCGGGGGGGCGAATGAGCAGTTCTTC. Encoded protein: CASGSDPSSGGANEQFF. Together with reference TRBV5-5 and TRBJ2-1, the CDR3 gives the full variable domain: DAGVTQSPTHLIKTRGQQVTLRCSPISGHKSVSWYQQVLGQGPQFIFQYYEKEERGRGNFPDRFSARQFPNYSSELNVNALLLGDSALYLCASGSDPSSGGANEQFFGPGTRLTVL.

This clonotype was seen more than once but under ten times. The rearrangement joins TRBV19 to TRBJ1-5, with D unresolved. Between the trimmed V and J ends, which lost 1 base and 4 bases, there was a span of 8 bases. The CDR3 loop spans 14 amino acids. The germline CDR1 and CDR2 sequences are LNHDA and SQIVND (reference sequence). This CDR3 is CASSIVPVNQPQHF. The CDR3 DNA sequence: TGTGCCAGTAGTATAGTGCCGGTGAATCAGCCCCAGCATTTT. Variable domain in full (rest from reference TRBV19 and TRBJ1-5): DGGITQSPKYLFRKEGQNVTLSCEQNLNHDAMYWYRQDPGQGLRLIYYSQIVNDFQKGDIAEGYSVSREKKESFPLTVTSAQKNPTAFYLCASSIVPVNQPQHFGDGTRLSIL.

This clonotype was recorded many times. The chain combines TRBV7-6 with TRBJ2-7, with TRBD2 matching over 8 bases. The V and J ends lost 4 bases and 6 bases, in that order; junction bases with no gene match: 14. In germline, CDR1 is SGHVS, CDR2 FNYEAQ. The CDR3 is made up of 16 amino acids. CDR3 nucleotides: TGTGCCAGCAGCTCATCACGTGGGGGGACTAGATCCGAGCAGTACTTC. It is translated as CASSSSRGGTRSEQYF.

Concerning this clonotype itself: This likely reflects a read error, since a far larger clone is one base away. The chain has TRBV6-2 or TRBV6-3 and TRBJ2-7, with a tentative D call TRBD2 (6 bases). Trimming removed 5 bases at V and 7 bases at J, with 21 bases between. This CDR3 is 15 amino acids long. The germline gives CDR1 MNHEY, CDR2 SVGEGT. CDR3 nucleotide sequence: TGTGCCAGCAGTCAACCCGGGGCAGCGGCGGGGGAGCAGTACTTC. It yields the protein CASSQPGAAAGEQYF.

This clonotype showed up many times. This CDR3 is CSAEESGRGTEAFF. The CDR3 bases are TGCAGTGCAGAAGAAAGCGGACGGGGCACTGAAGCTTTCTTT. The J gene is TRBJ1-1, the V gene TRBV20-1; D not certain. The CDR3 loop spans 14 amino acids. In germline, CDR1 is DFQATT, CDR2 SNEGSKA (reference sequence). V lost 6 bases to trimming and J lost 4 bases, with 18 bases between them.

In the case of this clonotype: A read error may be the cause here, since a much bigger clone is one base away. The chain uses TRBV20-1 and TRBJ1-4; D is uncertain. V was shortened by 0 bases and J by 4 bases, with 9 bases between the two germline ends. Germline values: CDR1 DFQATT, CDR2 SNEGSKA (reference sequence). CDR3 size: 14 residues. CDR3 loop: CSARDSGDNEKLFF. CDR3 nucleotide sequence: TGCAGTGCTAGAGATTCGGGCGATAATGAAAAACTGTTTTTT.

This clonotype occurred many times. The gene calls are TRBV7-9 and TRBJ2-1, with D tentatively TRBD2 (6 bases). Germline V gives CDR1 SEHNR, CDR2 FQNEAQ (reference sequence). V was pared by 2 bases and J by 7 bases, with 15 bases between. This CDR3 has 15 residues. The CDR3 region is CASSLTGTSGNEQFF. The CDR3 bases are TGTGCCAGCAGCTTAACTGGGACCAGCGGGAATGAGCAGTTCTTC.

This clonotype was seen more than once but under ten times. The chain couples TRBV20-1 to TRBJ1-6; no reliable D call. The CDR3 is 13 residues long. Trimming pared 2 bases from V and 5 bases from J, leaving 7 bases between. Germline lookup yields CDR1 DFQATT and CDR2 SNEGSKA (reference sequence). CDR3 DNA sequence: TGCAGTGCTAGATCTGGGGATAATTCACCCCTCCACTTT. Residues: CSARSGDNSPLHF.

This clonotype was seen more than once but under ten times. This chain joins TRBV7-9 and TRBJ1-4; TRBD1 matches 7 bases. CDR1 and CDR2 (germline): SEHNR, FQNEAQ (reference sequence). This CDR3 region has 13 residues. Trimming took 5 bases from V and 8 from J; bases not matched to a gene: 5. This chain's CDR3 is CASSPRDREKLFF. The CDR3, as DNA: TGTGCCAGCAGCCCACGGGACAGAGAAAAACTGTTTTTT.

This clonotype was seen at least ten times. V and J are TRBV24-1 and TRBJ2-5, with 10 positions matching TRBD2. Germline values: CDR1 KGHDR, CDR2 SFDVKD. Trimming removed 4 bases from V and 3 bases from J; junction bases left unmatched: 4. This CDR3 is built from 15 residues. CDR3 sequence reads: CATSEGGLAEETQYF. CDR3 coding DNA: TGTGCCACCAGTGAAGGAGGACTAGCGGAAGAGACCCAGTACTTC.

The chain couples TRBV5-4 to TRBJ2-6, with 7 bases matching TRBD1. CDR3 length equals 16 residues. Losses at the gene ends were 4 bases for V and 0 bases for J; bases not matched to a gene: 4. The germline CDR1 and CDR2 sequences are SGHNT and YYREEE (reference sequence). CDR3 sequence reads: CASSMGQSSGANVLTF. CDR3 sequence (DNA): TGTGCCAGCAGCATGGGACAGTCCTCTGGGGCCAACGTCCTGACTTTC.

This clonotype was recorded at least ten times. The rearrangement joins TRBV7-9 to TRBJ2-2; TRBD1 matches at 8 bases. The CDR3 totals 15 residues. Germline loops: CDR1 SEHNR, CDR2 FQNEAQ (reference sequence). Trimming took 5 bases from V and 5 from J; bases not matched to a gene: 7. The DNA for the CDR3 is TGTGCCAGCAGCCCTCAGGGGGCAAGGACCGGGGAGCTGTTTTTT. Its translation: CASSPQGARTGELFF.